Each of the 26 T cell receptor beta chains below was sequenced from the same sample in a study of identical twins. TCRdb fed the 5' RACE reads into MiXCR, producing one record per CDR3 protein. Here the sample spans 1.5 million to 2 million distinct CDR3 sequences, about 32% being singletons. Input material: cord blood. The receptors shown here come from a newborn girl in good health.

A few counts support this clonotype. This chain connects TRBV2 to TRBJ2-7; TRBD1 might be the D (5 bases). In germline, CDR1 is SNHLY, CDR2 FYNNEI. This CDR3 comprises 14 residues. With 6 bases removed from V and 2 bases from J, the gap between germline ends came to 14 bases. The CDR3 here is CASRVLGHTYEQYF. The DNA of the CDR3 is TGTGCCAGCAGGGTCCTCGGACACACCTACGAGCAGTACTTC.

On this clonotype itself: An end of the junction differs from the germline gene, which may be a read error. The genes are TRBV28 and TRBJ1-6, with a tentative D call TRBD1 (6 bases). Germline values: CDR1 MDHEN, CDR2 SYDVKM. There are 12 residues in the CDR3. In nucleotides, the CDR3 is TGTGCCACCAATTCCCGAGGGGGGATCCTCCAATTT. This gives the protein CATNSRGGILQF.

The chain is built from TRBV7-8 and TRBJ2-7; TRBD1 agrees at 7 bases. Germline-derived CDR1 and CDR2 are SGHVS and FQNEAQ. The CDR3 is 18 amino acids. J gave up 3 bases and V 2 bases, and 16 bases lay outside the gene matches. CDR3 protein: CASSLPVSGTELNYEQYF. The CDR3 bases are TGTGCCAGCAGCTTACCAGTATCCGGGACAGAGTTGAACTACGAGCAGTACTTC.

The chain recombines TRBV20-1 with TRBJ2-1, with TRBD2 matching over 14 bases. J was trimmed by 4 bases and V by 0 bases; bases with no gene match: 11. CDR1 and CDR2 (germline): DFQATT, SNEGSKA (reference sequence). The CDR3 spans 19 residues. The CDR3 loop is CSARDRVTSGRALYNEQFF. In nucleotides, the CDR3 is TGCAGTGCTAGAGATCGGGTGACTAGCGGGAGGGCCCTATACAATGAGCAGTTCTTC.

This clonotype turned up a few times. The CDR3 DNA reads as TGTGCCAGCAGCGTTTCGCGGGGGAGAGATACGCAGTATTTT. Translated, it gives CASSVSRGRDTQYF. The chain joins TRBV9 to TRBJ2-3, with 7 bases aligning to TRBD2. With V trimmed by 2 bases and J by 5 bases, 5 bases remained unmatched. Germline V lookup: CDR1 SGDLS, CDR2 YYNGEE. This CDR3 is 14 amino acids long.

There are a few counts of this clonotype. The V and J genes are TRBV20-1 and TRBJ1-2; D is unresolved. Trimming took 0 bases from V and 7 from J, leaving 6 bases between them. Germline CDR1 and CDR2: DFQATT and SNEGSKA (reference sequence). CDR3 length: 11 residues. For the CDR3, the DNA is TGCAGTGCTAGAGATCTGCTTGGCTACACCTTC. The encoded protein is CSARDLLGYTF.

Ten or more counts support this clonotype. The chain links TRBV3-1 to TRBJ2-7, with 10 bases fitting TRBD2. The J segment lost 2 bases and the V segment lost 0 bases, leaving 1 base of the junction unmatched. The CDR3 extends over 15 amino acids. Per germline, CDR1 LGHDT and CDR2 YNNKEL (reference sequence). The CDR3 DNA reads as TGTGCCAGCAGCCAAGAAAGCGGGAGGGCCTACGAGCAGTACTTC. It translates to CASSQESGRAYEQYF.

This chain links TRBV4-1 with TRBJ1-1, with a weak D call TRBD1 (6 bases). Trimming left V 1 base short and J 5 bases short, with 14 bases between. The CDR3 sequence is 15 residues long. Germline CDR1 and CDR2: MGHRA and YSYEKL. CDR3 sequence (DNA): TGCGCCAGCAGCCAAGTGGGAACAGGGCGGACTGAAGCTTTCTTT. Encoded protein: CASSQVGTGRTEAFF.

This clonotype was observed at least ten times. CDR3 sequence: CASSYPGRDNYEQYF. In DNA form, the CDR3 reads TGTGCCAGCAGCTACCCGGGGCGGGATAACTACGAGCAGTACTTC. The rearrangement links TRBV28 to TRBJ2-7, with D possibly being TRBD2 (6 bases). Germline V gene data show CDR1 as MDHEN and CDR2 as SYDVKM. Trimming shortened V by 6 bases and J by 3 bases, and 18 bases separated the two germline ends. CDR3 length: 15 amino acids.

The genes are TRBV12-3 or TRBV12-4 and TRBJ1-2, with D possibly being TRBD1 (5 bases). V dropped 7 bases and J dropped 6 bases, with 12 bases sitting between them. The CDR3 sequence is 12 residues long. The CDR3 sequence: CASTQWGDGYTF. DNA for the CDR3: TGTGCCAGCACCCAATGGGGGGATGGCTACACCTTC.

This clonotype was counted between two and nine times. The chain is built from TRBV4-2 and TRBJ2-3, with 7 nucleotides matching TRBD2. The germline gives CDR1 LGHNA, CDR2 YNFKEQ. The CDR3 is 15 amino acids. Trimming at V came to 7 bases and at J to 1 base, leaving 8 bases not matched to a gene. The CDR3 spells CASTWAGAGTDTQYF. DNA of the CDR3: TGTGCCAGCACCTGGGCGGGAGCGGGCACAGATACGCAGTATTTT.

This chain connects TRBV12-3 or TRBV12-4 to TRBJ2-1; 9 bases match TRBD2. V lost 3 bases to trimming and J lost 6 bases; unmatched junction nucleotides: 12. The CDR3 sequence is 17 residues long. The CDR3 reads CASSLFYGGRAGNEQFF. CDR3 DNA sequence: TGTGCCAGCAGTTTGTTTTACGGCGGGAGGGCCGGCAATGAGCAGTTCTTC.

The chain employs TRBV29-1 and TRBJ1-1; D is possibly TRBD1 (5 bases). This CDR3 contains 12 residues. Germline loops: CDR1 SQVTM, CDR2 ANQGSEA. With 8 bases removed from V and 1 base from J, the gap between germline ends came to 11 bases. CDR3 in DNA: TGCAGCCTTGCAAGGGGGAACACTGAAGCTTTCTTT. The encoded protein is CSLARGNTEAFF.

The rearrangement joins TRBV29-1 to TRBJ1-1; D gene uncertain. CDR3 size: 9 residues. Germline CDR1 reads SQVTM; CDR2 reads ANQGSEA. The CDR3, as DNA: TGCACCGTCTCGACTGAAGCTTTCTTT. This translates into CTVSTEAFF.

This clonotype was seen more than once but under ten times. The gene calls are TRBV5-6 and TRBJ1-2; D unclear. Germline CDR1 reads SGHDT; CDR2 reads YYEEEE. V shed 0 bases and J shed 2 bases, with 8 bases lying between them. CDR3 length: 14 amino acids. DNA of the CDR3: TGTGCCAGCAGCTTGGGACAACAAAACTATGGCTACACCTTC. It translates to CASSLGQQNYGYTF.

The CDR3 DNA reads TGCGCCAGCAGCTTGGCCCAAAGGGGGAAAGCTTTCTTT. Translation: CASSLAQRGKAFF. V and J are TRBV5-1 and TRBJ1-1; TRBD1 might be the D (6 bases). CDR3 size: 13 residues. V lost 0 bases and J 9 bases, leaving 12 bases between the germline ends. The germline gives CDR1 SGHRS, CDR2 YFSETQ.

V is TRBV20-1 and J is TRBJ1-6; perhaps TRBD1 as D (6 bases). Trimming took 6 bases from V and 7 from J, leaving 19 bases between them. From germline, CDR1 is DFQATT and CDR2 SNEGSKA (reference sequence). This CDR3 comprises 15 residues. The CDR3 sequence: CSASVRGALNSPLHF. CDR3 nucleotide sequence: TGCAGTGCCTCCGTCCGGGGGGCTTTGAATTCACCCCTCCACTTT.

This clonotype was found a few times. The V gene is TRBV2, the J gene TRBJ2-5, with D maybe TRBD2 (6 bases). V was cut by 4 bases and J by 1 base, with 10 bases left in between. This CDR3 has 14 amino acids. CDR1 and CDR2 (germline): SNHLY, FYNNEI. The CDR3 DNA sequence: TGTGCCAGCAGTGTTCTAGCGATCCAAGAGACCCAGTACTTC. Residues: CASSVLAIQETQYF.

This clonotype was seen ten or more times. The chain joins TRBV7-8 to TRBJ2-1, with TRBD2 identical over 14 bases. CDR3 length: 16 amino acids. The germline gives CDR1 SGHVS, CDR2 FQNEAQ. V lost 6 bases to trimming and J lost 6 bases; unmatched junction nucleotides: 7. The CDR3 region is CASSLPGLAGVNEQFF. CDR3 coding DNA: TGTGCCAGCAGTTTACCGGGACTAGCGGGAGTCAATGAGCAGTTCTTC.

This clonotype has only a few counts. The chain carries TRBV9 and TRBJ2-3, with D perhaps TRBD1 or TRBD2 (5 bases each). The CDR3 spans 13 residues. V lost 0 bases, J lost 5 bases, and 7 bases lay in between. From germline, CDR1 is SGDLS and CDR2 YYNGEE. CDR3: CASSVVGVDTQYF. Here the CDR3 DNA reads TGTGCCAGCAGCGTAGTGGGGGTAGATACGCAGTATTTT.

The chain uses TRBV11-2 and TRBJ2-7; 7 bases line up with TRBD1. The CDR3 has 15 residues. J gave up 2 bases and V 3 bases, and 7 bases lay outside the gene matches. The germline gives CDR1 SGHAT, CDR2 FQNNGV. The CDR3 DNA reads as TGTGCCAGCAGCTTCCGACAGGGACCACCCTACGAGCAGTACTTC. Residues: CASSFRQGPPYEQYF.

In its sample, this clonotype was seen many times. This chain uses TRBV6-5 with TRBJ2-1, with 12 bases identical to TRBD2. CDR1 and CDR2 (germline): MNHEY, SVGAGI. V shed 8 bases and J 10 bases; nucleotides not matched to a gene: 6. The CDR3 contains 13 residues. CDR3 in DNA: TGTGCCAGCGGACTAGCGGGAATCCGGGAGCAGTTCTTC. It codes for CASGLAGIREQFF.

This clonotype appeared a few times. This rearrangement joins TRBV10-3 to TRBJ2-3; no firm D call. Germline V lookup: CDR1 ENHRY, CDR2 SYGVKD. V dropped 3 bases and J dropped 2 bases, with 12 bases sitting between them. This CDR3 has 15 amino acids. The CDR3 DNA sequence: TGTGCCATCAGTGATGTGGACGGGCCCACAGATACGCAGTATTTT. Protein sequence: CAISDVDGPTDTQYF.

The chain recombines TRBV28 with TRBJ1-5, with 8 bases matching TRBD1. The CDR3 has 14 residues. With 11 bases clipped from V and 0 bases from J, the junction kept 6 bases outside the gene matches. Germline V CDR1 and CDR2: MDHEN, SYDVKM. The CDR3 DNA reads as TGTGCCGGACGACAGGGGTTTAGCAATCAGCCCCAGCATTTT. Encoded protein: CAGRQGFSNQPQHF.

This chain links TRBV6-2 or TRBV6-3 with TRBJ2-7, with 10 bases matching TRBD1. The CDR3 extends over 16 amino acids. V was clipped by 2 bases and J by 1 base; unmatched bases: 5. The germline CDR1 and CDR2 sequences are MNHEY and SVGEGT. CDR3 sequence (DNA): TGTGCCAGCAGTTACCGTAGACAGGGGGCTTCCTACGAGCAGTACTTC. Encoded protein: CASSYRRQGASYEQYF.

Worth noting for this clonotype: It may be a read error: a sequence one base away is much more abundant. The rearrangement uses TRBV29-1 and TRBJ2-4; D perhaps matches TRBD1 (5 bases). CDR3 length equals 15 residues. Trimming shortened V by 6 bases and J by 2 bases, and 17 bases separated the two germline ends. Germline V lookup: CDR1 SQVTM, CDR2 ANQGSEA. This CDR3 reads CSVIGQPLTKNIQYF. CDR3 coding DNA: TGCAGCGTGATAGGACAACCGCTAACCAAAAACATTCAGTACTTC.